This is a list of T cell receptor beta chains from one sample in a study of regulatory T cells. Clones were sequenced by immunoSEQ multiplex PCR, and TCRdb holds only the in-frame ones, with some missing. The table shows about 3,900 clones, with approximately 91% occurring only once. Sequenced input: CD4+ Tregs sorted from blood. Receptors originate from a child younger than 10 with CD3G deficiency. Both conserved end residues are part of each CDR3. A D gene is named only where the DNA matches it firmly. Expanded clones are given a class, and other clones once, few, many or no size at all.

length	V	J	D	size	CDR3	DNA
14	TRBV19	TRBJ2-2	NA	NA	CASSRGRTTGELFF	TGTGCCAGTTCAAGGGGACGGACCACCGGGGAGCTGTTTTTT
13	TRBV6-1	TRBJ2-2	NA	NA	CASRPRGPGELFF	TGTGCCAGCAGACCCAGGGGCCCCGGGGAGCTGTTTTTT
13	TRBV28	TRBJ2-5	NA	NA	CASSLISQETQYF	TGTGCCAGCAGTTTAATAAGCCAAGAGACCCAGTACTTC
13	TRBV6-6	TRBJ2-7	TRBD1	NA	CASSYPDRYEQYF	TGTGCCAGCAGTTACCCGGACAGGTACGAGCAGTACTTC
14	TRBV5-1	TRBJ2-7	TRBD1	few	CASSLGDSSYEQYF	TGCGCCAGCAGCTTGGGGGACAGCTCCTACGAGCAGTACTTC
14	TRBV28	TRBJ1-2	NA	NA	CASSNSRTAQGYTF	TGTGCCAGCAGCAACAGTCGGACGGCCCAAGGCTACACCTTC
14	TRBV7-9	TRBJ2-1	NA	NA	CASSLGIAGNEQFF	TGTGCCAGCAGCTTAGGGATCGCGGGCAATGAGCAGTTCTTC
12	TRBV29-1	TRBJ2-7	TRBD2	NA	CSVVTGGYEQYF	TGCAGCGTTGTGACGGGAGGGTACGAGCAGTACTTC
13	TRBV5-1	TRBJ2-7	NA	NA	CASNVDGAYEQYF	TGCGCCAGCAACGTGGACGGAGCCTACGAGCAGTACTTC
15	TRBV7-2	TRBJ2-1	TRBD2	once	CASSAGGSSYNEQFF	TGTGCCAGCAGCGCCGGGGGGAGCTCCTACAATGAGCAGTTCTTC
12	TRBV7-9	TRBJ2-7	NA	NA	CASSLEWSEQYF	TGTGCCAGCAGCTTAGAGTGGAGCGAGCAGTACTTC
15	TRBV28	TRBJ2-1	TRBD2	once	CASSPRTSSHNEQFF	TGTGCCAGCAGTCCTCGGACTAGCAGCCACAATGAGCAGTTCTTC
15	TRBV11-2	TRBJ2-7	NA	NA	CASSLQAFSSYEQYF	TGTGCCAGCAGCTTACAGGCTTTCAGCTCCTACGAGCAGTACTTC
13	TRBV6-5	TRBJ2-1	NA	NA	CASSPYGLNEQFF	TGTGCCAGCAGCCCTTACGGTTTAAATGAGCAGTTCTTC
15	TRBV7-9	TRBJ2-3	NA	NA	CASSSQGLSTDTQYF	TGTGCCAGCAGCTCCCAGGGGCTCAGCACAGATACGCAGTATTTT
13	TRBV6-1	TRBJ2-7	NA	NA	CASAAYFDYEQYF	TGTGCCAGCGCCGCCTACTTCGACTACGAGCAGTACTTC
15	TRBV7-9	TRBJ2-3	TRBD2	NA	CASSVAGGSTDTQYF	TGTGCCAGCAGCGTAGCGGGAGGGAGCACAGATACGCAGTATTTT
13	TRBV28	TRBJ2-3	NA	NA	CASSLDGTDTQYF	TGTGCCAGCAGCTTAGACGGCACAGATACGCAGTATTTT
13	TRBV5-1	TRBJ2-7	NA	NA	CASSRDLNYEQYF	TGCGCCAGCAGCAGGGACCTTAACTACGAGCAGTACTTC
11	TRBV6-1	TRBJ1-1	NA	NA	CASRRATEAFF	TGTGCCAGCAGAAGGGCGACTGAAGCTTTCTTT
12	TRBV18	TRBJ2-3	NA	NA	CASSRNTDTQYF	TGTGCCAGCTCACGCAACACAGATACGCAGTATTTT
11	TRBV19	TRBJ2-5	NA	NA	CASSQGETQYF	TGTGCCAGTAGTCAAGGAGAGACCCAGTACTTC
15	TRBV6-6	TRBJ2-1	NA	NA	CASSAQGLAYNEQFF	TGTGCCAGCAGTGCCCAGGGGTTGGCCTACAATGAGCAGTTCTTC
12	TRBV28	TRBJ2-7	NA	NA	CASSEDISQQYF	TGTGCCAGCAGTGAGGACATTTCTCAACAGTACTTC
15	TRBV19	TRBJ2-3	TRBD2	NA	CASSIGGRRTDTQYF	TGTGCCAGTAGTATAGGCGGGAGGCGCACAGATACGCAGTATTTT
17	TRBV7-8	TRBJ1-1	NA	NA	CASSSSPRAGRNTEAFF	TGTGCCAGCAGCTCCAGTCCGAGGGCAGGGAGGAACACTGAAGCTTTCTTT
11	TRBV6-6	TRBJ1-1	NA	once	CASRRNTEAFF	TGTGCCAGCAGGCGGAACACTGAAGCTTTCTTT
15	TRBV6-1	TRBJ1-5	TRBD1	NA	CASSVGTGGNQPQHF	TGTGCCAGCAGTGTCGGGACAGGGGGCAATCAGCCCCAGCATTTT
11	TRBV6-6	TRBJ1-1	NA	NA	CASSAGEEAFF	TGTGCCAGCAGTGCGGGGGAGGAAGCTTTCTTT
16	TRBV6-1	TRBJ2-7	TRBD2	NA	CASSDPWREGVYEQYF	TGTGCCAGCAGTGACCCTTGGCGGGAGGGCGTCTACGAGCAGTACTTC
14	TRBV28	TRBJ2-7	TRBD1	NA	CASSETGASYEQYF	TGTGCCAGCAGTGAGACAGGGGCTTCCTACGAGCAGTACTTC
15	TRBV28	TRBJ2-1	TRBD1	NA	CASSLGGQGVSGQFF	TGTGCCAGCAGCCTGGGGGGACAGGGGGTTTCGGGGCAGTTCTTC
15	TRBV5-1	TRBJ2-3	NA	NA	CASSFWGDRRDTQYF	TGCGCCAGCAGCTTTTGGGGAGACCGCAGAGATACGCAGTATTTT
16	TRBV7-8	TRBJ2-7	TRBD2	NA	CASSTYPREGRYEQYF	TGTGCCAGCAGCACCTACCCCCGGGAGGGCCGATACGAGCAGTACTTC
13	TRBV19	TRBJ1-2	NA	NA	CASSTLGLDGYTF	TGTGCCAGTAGTACATTGGGACTGGATGGCTACACCTTC
15	TRBV6-4	TRBJ2-3	TRBD1	few	CASSDRDRGTDTQYF	TGTGCCAGCAGTGACAGGGACAGGGGCACAGATACGCAGTATTTT
15	TRBV6-1	TRBJ2-7	NA	NA	CASRTTQGPFYEQYF	TGTGCCAGCAGGACCACACAGGGACCCTTCTACGAGCAGTACTTC
13	TRBV7-9	TRBJ1-1	NA	NA	CASSLAANTEAFF	TGTGCCAGCAGCTTGGCGGCGAACACTGAAGCTTTCTTT
13	TRBV27	TRBJ1-1	NA	NA	CASSLYGNTEAFF	TGTGCCAGCAGTTTATACGGGAACACTGAAGCTTTCTTT
14	TRBV18	TRBJ2-7	TRBD1	NA	CASSPTGALDEQYF	TGTGCCAGCTCACCTACAGGGGCCTTGGACGAGCAGTACTTC
10	TRBV6-7	TRBJ2-1	NA	NA	CASRPNEQFF	TGTGCCAGCAGGCCCAATGAGCAGTTCTTC
13	TRBV6-6	TRBJ2-7	NA	NA	CASSTSRVGEQYF	TGTGCCAGCAGTACGAGCCGTGTCGGCGAGCAGTACTTC
17	TRBV10-1	TRBJ2-1	TRBD2	NA	CALRGRAGLSSYNEQFF	TGCGCCCTGCGCGGGAGGGCGGGTTTGAGCTCCTACAATGAGCAGTTCTTC
13	TRBV28	TRBJ1-2	NA	NA	CASSFAAGYGYTF	TGTGCCAGCAGTTTTGCGGCGGGCTATGGCTACACCTTC
15	TRBV28	TRBJ1-1	NA	NA	CASSSPRGGHIEAFF	TGTGCCAGCAGTTCTCCTAGGGGGGGACACATTGAAGCTTTCTTT
12	TRBV28	TRBJ2-7	NA	NA	CASSRKGYEQYF	TGTGCCAGCAGCCGCAAGGGATACGAGCAGTACTTC
15	TRBV28	TRBJ2-1	TRBD2	once	CASSFSGRGRNEQFF	TGTGCCAGCAGTTTTAGCGGGAGGGGTAGAAATGAGCAGTTCTTC
15	TRBV5-1	TRBJ2-1	TRBD2	NA	CASSMASGRTNEQFF	TGCGCCAGCAGCATGGCTAGCGGGAGAACCAATGAGCAGTTCTTC
13	TRBV19	TRBJ2-1	NA	NA	CASSIPSSSEQFF	TGTGCCAGTAGTATACCCTCTTCTAGCGAGCAGTTCTTC
14	TRBV28	TRBJ1-4	TRBD1	NA	CASTQGGQGEKLFF	TGTGCCAGCACACAGGGCGGACAGGGTGAAAAACTGTTTTTT
14	TRBV28	TRBJ2-2	TRBD2	NA	CASSLAGEAGELFF	TGTGCCAGCAGTTTAGCGGGAGAAGCCGGGGAGCTGTTTTTT
15	TRBV5-1	TRBJ2-1	TRBD2	NA	CASSILAGEGIEQFF	TGCGCCAGCAGCATACTAGCGGGAGAGGGAATTGAGCAGTTCTTC
17	TRBV28	TRBJ2-7	NA	NA	CASSLGFWDSSSYEQYF	TGTGCCAGCAGTTTAGGATTTTGGGACTCAAGCTCCTACGAGCAGTACTTC
15	TRBV28	TRBJ2-7	TRBD2	once	CASSKPGLGLYEQYF	TGTGCCAGCAGTAAACCGGGACTAGGGTTATACGAGCAGTACTTC
17	TRBV19	TRBJ1-2	NA	NA	CASSIQNRGGPIYGYTF	TGTGCCAGTAGTATCCAAAACCGCGGCGGACCGATCTATGGCTACACCTTC
15	TRBV6-1	TRBJ2-1	TRBD2	NA	CASSLAGSSYNEQFF	TGTGCCAGCAGTCTAGCGGGGAGCTCCTACAATGAGCAGTTCTTC
18	TRBV28	TRBJ2-6	NA	NA	CASSSSGLRLPGANVLTF	TGTGCCAGCAGCTCGTCGGGGCTCAGGCTCCCTGGGGCCAACGTCCTGACTTTC
15	TRBV6-1	TRBJ2-3	NA	NA	CASSEVRSTTDTQYF	TGTGCCAGCAGTGAAGTTAGATCTACCACAGATACGCAGTATTTT
13	TRBV6-1	TRBJ1-2	NA	few	CASRRSGGDGYTF	TGTGCCAGCAGGAGGAGTGGAGGAGATGGCTACACCTTC